The 13 T cell receptor beta chains presented below share a single source sample, sequenced in a study of STAT5B mutations in CD4+ large granular lymphocyte leukemia. The method was immunoSEQ multiplex PCR; TCRdb's version includes in-frame clones alone and lacks a portion of them. The sample records around 34,000 clones, around 85% being singletons. The sample taken for sequencing was CD4+ T cells from blood buffy coats. Receptor source: a human donor in good health.

CDR3 sequence: CASSQDIISSYEQYF. In nucleotides, the CDR3 is TGCGCCAGCAGCCAAGATATTATCTCGAGCTACGAGCAGTACTTC. J is TRBJ2-7 and V is TRBV4-3, with unresolved D. Trimming left V 0 bases short and J 3 bases short, with 12 bases between. The CDR3 extends over 15 amino acids. Looked up from germline, CDR1 is LGHNA and CDR2 is YSLEER.

The gene calls are TRBV2 and TRBJ1-5; the D gene is possibly TRBD1 (6 bases). The V end lost 7 bases, the J end lost 6 bases, and 13 bases lay between the germline ends. This CDR3 comprises 13 residues. The germline V gene encodes CDR1 SNHLY and CDR2 FYNNEI. The CDR3 DNA reads TGTGCCAGCATGCGGGGGGGCACTCAGCCCCAGCATTTT. It codes for CASMRGGTQPQHF.

The table lists this clone with a count of one. The CDR3 reads CASSLRGPETQYF. The CDR3 DNA reads TGTGCCAGCAGCTTACGGGGGCCAGAGACCCAGTACTTC. V usage is TRBV7-9 and J usage is TRBJ2-5; D may match TRBD1 or TRBD2 (6 bases each). This CDR3 comprises 13 residues. Germline V gives CDR1 SEHNR, CDR2 FQNEAQ (reference sequence). V was shortened by 2 bases and J by 4 bases, with 8 bases between the two germline ends.

This chain links TRBV2 with TRBJ2-5; TRBD1 matches 7 bases. This CDR3 is built from 13 residues. Trimming removed 7 bases from V and 5 bases from J; junction bases left unmatched: 7. In germline, CDR1 is SNHLY, CDR2 FYNNEI. CDR3 protein: CASMNRGGETQYF. CDR3 DNA sequence: TGTGCCAGCATGAACAGGGGCGGGGAGACCCAGTACTTC.

The chain has TRBV27 and TRBJ1-1; TRBD1 matches at 8 bases. This CDR3 comprises 16 residues. Unmatched junction bases numbered 17, after V lost 8 bases and J lost 6 bases. Looked up from germline, CDR1 is MNHEY and CDR2 is SMNVEV (reference sequence). The CDR3 coding sequence is TGTGCCAGCCGTTACTACCCGACGACAGGGGAAGCTGAAGCTTTCTTT. Translated, it gives CASRYYPTTGEAEAFF.

The chain employs TRBV28 and TRBJ2-3, with D unclear. V was shortened by 3 bases and J by 6 bases, with 13 bases between the two germline ends. This CDR3 is built from 14 residues. Germline CDR1 MDHEN, CDR2 SYDVKM. CDR3 DNA: TGTGCCAGCAGTTTGGTACAGCGCCAGGATACGCAGTATTTT. This gives the protein CASSLVQRQDTQYF.

This chain uses TRBV5-6 with TRBJ2-5; no firm D call. Germline V gene lookup returns CDR1 SGHDT and CDR2 YYEEEE. V was clipped by 0 bases and J by 2 bases, with 8 bases between them. The CDR3 length is 14 residues. CDR3 residues: CASSLESTQETQYF. The CDR3 nucleotides read TGTGCCAGCAGCTTGGAGAGTACTCAAGAGACCCAGTACTTC.

CDR3 sequence: CASSLRVGLRQNNEQFF. The CDR3 coding sequence is TGTGCCAGCAGTTTAAGGGTAGGGCTGAGACAAAACAATGAGCAGTTCTTC. The genes are TRBV27 and TRBJ2-1; D not certain. The CDR3 runs to 17 residues. Germline values: CDR1 MNHEY, CDR2 SMNVEV (reference sequence). V was cut by 2 bases and J by 5 bases, with 19 bases left in between.

V gene TRBV4-2 combines with J gene TRBJ2-2; the D gene is possibly TRBD2 (5 bases). CDR3 size: 16 residues. V shed 1 base and J shed 2 bases, with 11 bases lying between them. The germline V gene has CDR1 LGHNA and CDR2 YNFKEQ. The CDR3 here is CASSQVRGRNTGELFF. DNA of the CDR3: TGTGCCAGCAGCCAAGTCAGAGGGAGAAACACCGGGGAGCTGTTTTTT.

The chain links TRBV6-5 to TRBJ2-1; D is unclear. CDR1 and CDR2 (germline): MNHEY, SVGAGI. V dropped 6 bases and J dropped 5 bases, with 5 bases sitting between them. CDR3 length equals 11 residues. In DNA form, the CDR3 reads TGTGCCAGCAGGCGCGACAATGAGCAGTTCTTC. As protein: CASRRDNEQFF.

V usage is TRBV7-2 and J usage is TRBJ2-1; D gene unclear. The CDR3 sequence is 12 residues long. Trimming shortened V by 3 bases and J by 12 bases, and 12 bases separated the two germline ends. The germline CDR1 and CDR2 sequences are SGHTA and FQGNSA. This chain's CDR3 is CASSLETVGQFF. CDR3 bases: TGTGCCAGCAGCTTGGAGACGGTCGGGCAGTTCTTC.

The chain uses TRBV4-1 and TRBJ1-5; no reliable D call. V was clipped by 0 bases and J by 5 bases, with 8 bases between them. This CDR3 has 14 amino acids. From germline, CDR1 is MGHRA and CDR2 YSYEKL. The CDR3 DNA reads as TGCGCCAGCAGCCAAGATCAAGGGTATCAGCCCCAGCATTTT. Translation gives CASSQDQGYQPQHF.

The V and J genes are TRBV19 and TRBJ1-6, with 7 nucleotides matching TRBD1. Trimming cost V 0 bases and J 5 bases; bases outside gene matches: 10. This CDR3 region has 18 residues. Germline CDR1 LNHDA, CDR2 SQIVND (reference sequence). The CDR3 DNA follows: TGTGCCAGTAGTATAGATCTGAGCGCAGGGGGTGATAATTCACCCCTCCACTTT. This encodes CASSIDLSAGGDNSPLHF.